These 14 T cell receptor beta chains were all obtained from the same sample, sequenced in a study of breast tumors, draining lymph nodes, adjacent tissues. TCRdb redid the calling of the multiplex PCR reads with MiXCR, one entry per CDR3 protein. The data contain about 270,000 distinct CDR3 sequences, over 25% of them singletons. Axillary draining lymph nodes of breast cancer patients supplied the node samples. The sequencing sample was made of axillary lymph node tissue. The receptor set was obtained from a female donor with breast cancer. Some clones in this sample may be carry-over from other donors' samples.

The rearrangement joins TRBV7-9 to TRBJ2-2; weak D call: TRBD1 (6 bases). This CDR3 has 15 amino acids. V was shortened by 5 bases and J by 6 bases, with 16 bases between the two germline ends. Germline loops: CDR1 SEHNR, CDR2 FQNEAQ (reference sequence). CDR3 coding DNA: TGTGCCAGCAGCCTAGAACAGGGAGTCTCCGGGGAGCTGTTTTTT. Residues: CASSLEQGVSGELFF.

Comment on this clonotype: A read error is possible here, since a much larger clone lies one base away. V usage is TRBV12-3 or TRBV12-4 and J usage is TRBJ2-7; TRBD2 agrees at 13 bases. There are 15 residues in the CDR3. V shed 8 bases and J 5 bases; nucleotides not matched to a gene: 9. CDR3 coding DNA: TGTGCCAGCGGTTGGACTAGCGGGAGTGCCCACGAGCAGTACTTC. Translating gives CASGWTSGSAHEQYF.

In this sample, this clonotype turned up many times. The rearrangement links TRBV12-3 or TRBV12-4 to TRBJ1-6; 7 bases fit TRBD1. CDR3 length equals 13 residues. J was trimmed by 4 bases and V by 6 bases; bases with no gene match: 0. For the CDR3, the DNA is TGTGCCAGCAGGACAGGGTATAATTCACCCCTCCACTTT. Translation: CASRTGYNSPLHF.

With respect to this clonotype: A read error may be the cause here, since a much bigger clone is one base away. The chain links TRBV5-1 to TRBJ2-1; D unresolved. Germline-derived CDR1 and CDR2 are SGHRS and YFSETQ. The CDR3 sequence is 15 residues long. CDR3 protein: CASSLGNRRYNEQSF. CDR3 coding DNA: TGCGCCAGCAGCTTGGGTAATAGAAGGTACAATGAGCAGTCCTTC.

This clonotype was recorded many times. CDR3 nucleotides: TGTGCCAGCAGCTTAGAACCCGCTAGCGGAATGTACAATGAGCAGTTCTTC. As protein: CASSLEPASGMYNEQFF. This chain links TRBV7-2 with TRBJ2-1, with TRBD2 matching over 7 bases. CDR3 size: 17 residues. Germline lookup yields CDR1 SGHTA and CDR2 FQGNSA. V trimming: 1 base; J trimming: 4 bases; junction bases outside the gene matches: 10.

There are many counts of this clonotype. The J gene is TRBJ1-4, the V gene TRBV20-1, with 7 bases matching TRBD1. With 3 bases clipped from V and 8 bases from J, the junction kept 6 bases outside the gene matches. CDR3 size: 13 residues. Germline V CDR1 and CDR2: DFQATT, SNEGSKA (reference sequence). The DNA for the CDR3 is TGCAGTGCTAGGGGACAGTCGATAGAAAAACTGTTTTTT. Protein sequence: CSARGQSIEKLFF.

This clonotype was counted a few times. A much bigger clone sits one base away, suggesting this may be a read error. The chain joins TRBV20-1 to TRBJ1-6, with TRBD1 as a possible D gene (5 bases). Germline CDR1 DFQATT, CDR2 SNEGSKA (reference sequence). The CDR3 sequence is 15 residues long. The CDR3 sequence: CSARDQGSYTSPLHF. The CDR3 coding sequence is TGCAGTGCTAGAGATCAGGGTTCCTATACTTCACCCCTCCACTTT.

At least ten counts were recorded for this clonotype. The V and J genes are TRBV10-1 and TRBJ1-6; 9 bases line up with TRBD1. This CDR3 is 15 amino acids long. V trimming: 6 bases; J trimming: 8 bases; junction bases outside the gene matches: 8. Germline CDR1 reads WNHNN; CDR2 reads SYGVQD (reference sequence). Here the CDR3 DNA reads TGCGCCAGCAGCGAGGGACAGGGCGCAGATTCACCCCTCCACTTT. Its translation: CASSEGQGADSPLHF.

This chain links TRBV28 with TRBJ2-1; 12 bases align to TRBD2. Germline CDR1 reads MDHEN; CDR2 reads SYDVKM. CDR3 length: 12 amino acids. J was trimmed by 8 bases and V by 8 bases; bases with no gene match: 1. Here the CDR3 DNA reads TGTGCCAGCCTAGCGGGAGGGGATGAGCAGTTCTTC. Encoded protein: CASLAGGDEQFF.

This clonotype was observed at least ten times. The CDR3 DNA follows: TGTGCCAGCAGCGTTGGGGCAGGGGGCTTCCCCTCCTTCTTC. This encodes CASSVGAGGFPSFF. V and J are TRBV9 and TRBJ2-1; 8 bases agree with TRBD1. V shed 2 bases, J shed 16 bases, and the junction held 14 bases outside the gene matches. Looked up from germline, CDR1 is SGDLS and CDR2 is YYNGEE. CDR3 length equals 14 residues.

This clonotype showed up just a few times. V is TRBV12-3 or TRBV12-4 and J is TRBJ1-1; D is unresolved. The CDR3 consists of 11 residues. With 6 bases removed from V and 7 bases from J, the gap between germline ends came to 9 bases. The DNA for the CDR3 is TGTGCCAGCAGGAACCTCTATGAAGCTTTCTTT. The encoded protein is CASRNLYEAFF.

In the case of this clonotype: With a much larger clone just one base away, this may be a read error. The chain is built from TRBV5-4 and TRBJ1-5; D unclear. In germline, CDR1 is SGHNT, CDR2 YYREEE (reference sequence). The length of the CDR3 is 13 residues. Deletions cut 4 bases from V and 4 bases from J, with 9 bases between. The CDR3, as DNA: TGTGCCAGCAGCCGGCACACTAATCAGCCCCAGCATTTT. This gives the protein CASSRHTNQPQHF. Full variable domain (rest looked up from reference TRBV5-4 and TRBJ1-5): ETGVTQSPTHLIKTRGQQVTLRCSSQSGHNTVSWYQQALGQGPQFIFQYYREEENGRGNFPPRFSGLQFPNYSSELNVNALELDDSALYLCASSRHTNQPQHFGDGTRLSIL.

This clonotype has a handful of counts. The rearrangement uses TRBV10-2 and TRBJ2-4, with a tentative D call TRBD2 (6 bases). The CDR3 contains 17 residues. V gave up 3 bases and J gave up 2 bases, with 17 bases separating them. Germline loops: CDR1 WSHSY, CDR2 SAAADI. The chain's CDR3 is CASSESAGYSSKNIQYF. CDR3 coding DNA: TGCGCCAGCAGTGAAAGCGCGGGATATTCCTCCAAAAACATTCAGTACTTC.

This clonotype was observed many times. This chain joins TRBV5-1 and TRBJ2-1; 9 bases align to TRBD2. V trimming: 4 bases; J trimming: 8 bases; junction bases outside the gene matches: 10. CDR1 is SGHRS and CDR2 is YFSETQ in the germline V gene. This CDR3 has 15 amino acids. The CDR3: CASSLGAGGPYEQFF. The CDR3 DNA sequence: TGCGCCAGCAGCCTGGGGGCGGGAGGGCCTTATGAGCAGTTCTTC. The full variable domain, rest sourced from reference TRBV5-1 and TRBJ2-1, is KAGVTQTPRYLIKTRGQQVTLSCSPISGHRSVSWYQQTPGQGLQFLFEYFSETQRNKGNFPGRFSGRQFSNSRSEMNVSTLELGDSALYLCASSLGAGGPYEQFFGPGTRLTVL.